One and the same sample provided the 27 T cell receptor beta chains below, sequenced in a study of OX40 agonist ivuxolimab in advanced cancers. Sequencing was performed with immunoSEQ multiplex PCR; in TCRdb, only in-frame clones are kept and a portion is missing. Of around 35,000 clones in the sample, 88% were seen once. The material was CD4+ or CD8+ T cells sorted from blood, obtained in a trial of the OX40 agonist ivuxolimab. The receptors derive from an adult with an advanced solid tumor such as melanoma, head and neck, liver or kidney cancer.

This clone was recorded once. The chain joins TRBV30 to TRBJ2-5, with D perhaps assigned TRBD1 or TRBD2 (6 bases each). The V gene lost 5 bases and the J gene lost 2 bases, with 9 bases spanning the gap. The CDR3 extends over 12 amino acids. CDR1 and CDR2 from the germline V gene are GTSNPN and SVGIG (reference sequence). CDR3 nucleotides: TGTGCCTGGGCGGGACAACAAGAGACCCAGTACTTC. It is translated as CAWAGQQETQYF.

This clone was counted a single time. The chain joins TRBV2 to TRBJ1-5; possibly TRBD1 for D (5 bases). V was trimmed by 8 bases and J by 5 bases, leaving 13 bases between them. CDR3 length: 13 amino acids. The germline V gene encodes CDR1 SNHLY and CDR2 FYNNEI. CDR3: CASQGLTYQPQHF. Written as DNA, the CDR3 is TGTGCCAGCCAGGGACTGACCTATCAGCCCCAGCATTTT.

The chain employs TRBV18 and TRBJ1-1; maybe TRBD1 (5 bases). Germline V gene lookup returns CDR1 KGHSH and CDR2 LQKENI. The V end lost 6 bases, the J end lost 5 bases, and 19 bases lay between the germline ends. The CDR3 totals 15 residues. The CDR3 region has the DNA TGTGCCAGCTCCGCCGGCGGGGGGGTAAGGACTGAAGCTTTCTTT. Its protein product is CASSAGGGVRTEAFF.

The chain is built from TRBV6-5 and TRBJ1-2, with 10 nucleotides matching TRBD1. Germline trimming cut 5 bases from V and 4 bases from J; bases unmatched to any gene: 7. The CDR3 loop spans 15 amino acids. The germline V gene encodes CDR1 MNHEY and CDR2 SVGAGI. The CDR3, as DNA: TGTGCCAGCAGTAAGCCGGGACAGGGGAGCTATGGCTACACCTTC. This encodes CASSKPGQGSYGYTF.

The rearrangement uses TRBV15 and TRBJ2-2; D might be TRBD2 (7 bases). The ends were cut back, 6 bases at V and 5 bases at J, with 19 bases in the middle. Germline CDR1 and CDR2: LNHNV and YYDKDF (reference sequence). The CDR3 extends over 16 amino acids. The CDR3 region has the DNA TGTGCCACCAGAGTCGGTGGCAGGGGAGGGACCGGGGAGCTGTTTTTT. This encodes CATRVGGRGGTGELFF.

This clone was seen once. The chain joins TRBV5-1 to TRBJ2-5, with a tentative D call TRBD1 (5 bases). V shed 4 bases and J shed 1 base, with 8 bases lying between them. The CDR3 contains 13 residues. Germline V CDR1 and CDR2: SGHRS, YFSETQ. The CDR3 here is CASSLRVQETQYF. CDR3 DNA sequence: TGCGCCAGCAGCCTCAGGGTCCAAGAGACCCAGTACTTC.

The rearrangement joins TRBV19 to TRBJ1-1; D not resolved. V shed 8 bases and J shed 3 bases, with 13 bases lying between them. CDR1 LNHDA and CDR2 SQIVND come from the germline V gene (reference sequence). The CDR3 length is 13 residues. The CDR3 bases are TGTGCCAGTTCGGGCACATCGGACACTGAAGCTTTCTTT. Translated: CASSGTSDTEAFF.

The chain combines TRBV5-1 with TRBJ1-2; no clear D gene. Germline V lookup: CDR1 SGHRS, CDR2 YFSETQ. V dropped 4 bases and J dropped 8 bases, with 21 bases sitting between them. This CDR3 is 15 amino acids long. In nucleotides, the CDR3 is TGCGCCAGCAGCCCCGAAGCGGGCCGACGAGGGGGCTACACCTTC. Translation gives CASSPEAGRRGGYTF.

The genes are TRBV7-3 and TRBJ2-7, with 13 bases aligning to TRBD2. This CDR3 comprises 16 residues. Germline V gene data show CDR1 as SGHTA and CDR2 as FQGTGA. Losses at the gene ends were 0 bases for V and 3 bases for J; bases not matched to a gene: 2. This CDR3 reads CASSLTRTSGSYEQYF. The CDR3 DNA follows: TGTGCCAGCAGCTTAACAAGGACTAGCGGGAGCTACGAGCAGTACTTC.

This sequence joins TRBV7-6 and TRBJ2-6, with 8 bases identical to TRBD1. The CDR3 is 18 residues long. Per germline, CDR1 SGHVS and CDR2 FNYEAQ. Trimming took 1 base from V and 1 from J; bases not matched to a gene: 6. The CDR3 sequence: CASSLEDRDPSGANVLTF. As DNA, the CDR3 is TGTGCCAGCAGCTTAGAGGACAGGGACCCTTCTGGGGCCAACGTCCTGACTTTC. The complete variable domain, with remaining parts taken from reference TRBV7-6 and TRBJ2-6, reads GAGVSQSPRYKVTKRGQDVALRCDPISGHVSLYWYRQALGQGPEFLTYFNYEAQQDKSGLPNDRFSAERPEGSISTLTIQRTEQRDSAMYRCASSLEDRDPSGANVLTFGAGSRLTVL.

V gene TRBV7-6 combines with J gene TRBJ2-3; maybe TRBD2 (5 bases). V was pared by 5 bases and J by 2 bases, with 11 bases between. Germline CDR1 and CDR2: SGHVS and FNYEAQ. The CDR3 is 14 residues long. The CDR3 sequence: CASSPGLSTDTQYF. In nucleotides, the CDR3 is TGTGCCAGCAGCCCTGGACTTTCCACAGATACGCAGTATTTT. The full variable domain, its missing parts supplied by reference TRBV7-6 and TRBJ2-3, is GAGVSQSPRYKVTKRGQDVALRCDPISGHVSLYWYRQALGQGPEFLTYFNYEAQQDKSGLPNDRFSAERPEGSISTLTIQRTEQRDSAMYRCASSPGLSTDTQYFGPGTRLTVL.

J is TRBJ2-7 and V is TRBV7-9; 10 bases agree with TRBD2. Unmatched junction bases numbered 4, after V lost 2 bases and J lost 0 bases. This CDR3 is built from 16 residues. Germline CDR1 reads SEHNR; CDR2 reads FQNEAQ (reference sequence). The CDR3 nucleotides are TGTGCCAGCAGCTTACTAGCGGGGGTTAGCTCCTACGAGCAGTACTTC. This gives the protein CASSLLAGVSSYEQYF.

The chain couples TRBV28 to TRBJ1-3, with D possibly TRBD1 on 6 matching bases. CDR1 and CDR2 (germline): MDHEN, SYDVKM. The CDR3 totals 17 residues. V dropped 1 base and J dropped 0 bases, with 13 bases sitting between them. CDR3 bases: TGTGCCAGCAGTTTATACCGAACAGGGAGCTCTGGAAACACCATATATTTT. Translation gives CASSLYRTGSSGNTIYF.

CDR3 loop: CATSTNHRGVETQYF. The CDR3 coding sequence is TGTGCCACCTCTACAAATCACAGGGGGGTGGAGACCCAGTACTTC. V usage is TRBV28 and J usage is TRBJ2-5, with 8 positions matching TRBD1. V trimming: 10 bases; J trimming: 5 bases; junction bases outside the gene matches: 15. The CDR3 sequence is 15 residues long. Germline CDR1 and CDR2: MDHEN and SYDVKM.

The chain recombines TRBV19 with TRBJ2-2, with a possible D match to TRBD1 (6 bases). The CDR3 is made up of 14 amino acids. The germline gives CDR1 LNHDA, CDR2 SQIVND (reference sequence). V lost 8 bases to trimming and J lost 5 bases, with 15 bases between them. For the CDR3, the DNA is TGTGCCAGTGGGGGCGACGGTGGGACCGGGGAGCTGTTTTTT. Translating it yields CASGGDGGTGELFF.

The CDR3 nucleotides read TGTGCCAGCAGCCCTGACAGGGCGAGCAATCAGCCCCAGCATTTT. It encodes CASSPDRASNQPQHF. This rearrangement joins TRBV6-6 to TRBJ1-5; 7 nucleotides match TRBD1. Germline values: CDR1 MNHNY, CDR2 SVGAGI (reference sequence). V shed 6 bases, J shed 1 base, and the junction held 6 bases outside the gene matches. This CDR3 region has 15 residues.

The chain carries TRBV7-9 and TRBJ2-3; 9 bases agree with TRBD1. Germline V gene lookup returns CDR1 SEHNR and CDR2 FQNEAQ (reference sequence). This CDR3 comprises 18 residues. V trimming: 5 bases; J trimming: 0 bases; junction bases outside the gene matches: 12. CDR3 sequence reads: CASSPIGGGQGSTDTQYF. The CDR3 DNA reads as TGTGCCAGCAGCCCTATAGGGGGGGGACAGGGAAGCACAGATACGCAGTATTTT.

The V gene is TRBV6-5, the J gene TRBJ1-6; 8 nucleotides agree with TRBD1. V gave up 8 bases and J gave up 8 bases; unmatched junction bases: 5. Per germline, CDR1 MNHEY and CDR2 SVGAGI. The CDR3 covers 13 residues. The DNA for the CDR3 is TGTGCCAGCGGACAGGGTGTACATTCACCCCTCCACTTT. Translating it yields CASGQGVHSPLHF.

The chain has TRBV6-8 and TRBJ2-7; D might be TRBD1 (6 bases). Germline lookup yields CDR1 MNHGY and CDR2 SAAAGT. V was shortened by 7 bases and J by 2 bases, with 18 bases between the two germline ends. CDR3 size: 15 residues. The CDR3 coding sequence is TGTGCCAGCACCCTCCCGGGACACCTTCCCTACGAGCAGTACTTC. Its protein is CASTLPGHLPYEQYF.

The V gene is TRBV6-6, the J gene TRBJ1-1; 8 bases are a match to TRBD1. After removal of 2 bases from V and 3 bases from J, the junction contained 8 bases not matched to a gene. The CDR3 covers 16 residues. CDR1 is MNHNY, CDR2 SVGAGI, per germline (reference sequence). Here the CDR3 reads CASSYPQGAKYTEAFF. CDR3 nucleotides: TGTGCCAGCAGTTACCCCCAGGGGGCTAAGTACACTGAAGCTTTCTTT.

The chain uses TRBV6-6 and TRBJ1-5; D gene uncertain. Trimming cost V 6 bases and J 0 bases, with 12 bases left between them. The CDR3 loop spans 15 amino acids. CDR1 is MNHNY, CDR2 SVGAGI, per germline (reference sequence). The CDR3 loop is CASSRTEYSNQPQHF. DNA for the CDR3: TGTGCCAGCAGCCGGACCGAATATAGCAATCAGCCCCAGCATTTT.

This rearrangement joins TRBV28 to TRBJ2-2; 8 nucleotides align to TRBD1. The junction had 1 base not matched to a gene; V was cut back by 6 bases and J by 4 bases. Germline CDR1 and CDR2: MDHEN and SYDVKM. CDR3 length: 13 amino acids. The CDR3 loop is CASRTGGTGELFF. The DNA for the CDR3 is TGTGCCAGCAGAACAGGGGGCACCGGGGAGCTGTTTTTT. The full variable domain, rest sourced from reference TRBV28 and TRBJ2-2, is DVKVTQSSRYLVKRTGEKVFLECVQDMDHENMFWYRQDPGLGLRLIYFSYDVKMKEKGDIPEGYSVSREKKERFSLILESASTNQTSMYLCASRTGGTGELFFGEGSRLTVL.

CDR3 DNA sequence: TGTGCCAGCTCACCGGGGGCTCGGACAGATACGCAGTATTTT. Translating it yields CASSPGARTDTQYF. J is TRBJ2-3 and V is TRBV18, with D possibly matching TRBD1 (6 bases). This CDR3 is built from 14 residues. Deletions cut 3 bases from V and 3 bases from J, with 10 bases between. Germline values: CDR1 KGHSH, CDR2 LQKENI.

V is TRBV6-5 and J is TRBJ1-1, with D possibly TRBD1 on 5 matching bases. CDR1 MNHEY and CDR2 SVGAGI come from the germline V gene. Trimming cost V 6 bases and J 8 bases, with 16 bases left between them. The length of the CDR3 is 13 residues. The CDR3 coding sequence is TGTGCCAGCAGATTGACAGCCTTCGGGGAAGCTTTCTTT. It specifies CASRLTAFGEAFF.

The CDR3 nucleotides are TGTGCCAGCAGCCGTTCCCCTACGGGGGAGCAGTTCTTC. Residues: CASSRSPTGEQFF. This chain joins TRBV7-2 and TRBJ2-1; a weak D match, TRBD2 (5 bases). Per the germline V gene, CDR1 is SGHTA and CDR2 is FQGNSA. Trimming took 5 bases from V and 10 from J, leaving 15 bases between them. The CDR3 has 13 amino acids.

CDR3 coding DNA: TGTGCCAGCAGTTTGGGGAGGGGCCGCCACCTTCAAGAGACCCAGTACTTC. Protein: CASSLGRGRHLQETQYF. This sequence joins TRBV27 and TRBJ2-5, with 7 bases lining up with TRBD2. CDR1 is MNHEY, CDR2 SMNVEV, per germline (reference sequence). The CDR3 covers 17 residues. J lost 2 bases, V lost 3 bases, and 12 bases had no gene match.

V and J are TRBV9 and TRBJ2-2; D not certain. The CDR3 is made up of 15 amino acids. V was clipped by 0 bases and J by 8 bases, with 14 bases between them. CDR1 and CDR2 (germline): SGDLS, YYNGEE. CDR3 sequence (DNA): TGTGCCAGCAGCGTAGAAAGTAGAATACAGGGGGAGCTGTTTTTT. It specifies CASSVESRIQGELFF.